The sequence of this T cell receptor (beta chain) was determined in a study of blood T cell repertoires in COVID-19. Study context: Samples representing acute and convalescent COVID-19 were sourced from the United States, Italy and Spain. T cells, B-cell-depleted T cells, or PBMCs provided the cDNA or gDNA that served as material.

V gave up 1 base and J gave up 4 bases; unmatched junction bases: 5. The CDR3 contains 15 residues. From germline, CDR1 is LGHNA and CDR2 YNFKEQ. In the study's own analysis: Amplification with reference gene primers provided the estimates of nucleated cell counts. Generated by immunoSEQ multiplex PCR, the TCRdb table keeps only in-frame clones and is missing some. V and J calls and clone size are those listed in that table; D and trimming were worked out from the DNA. The sample has some 42,000 clones; roughly 80% are singletons. The genes are TRBV4-2 and TRBJ1-2, with 8 bases fitting TRBD1. The sample consisted of peripheral blood. This clonotype was obtained from a man between 45 and 60 years old with active COVID-19. CDR3 region: CASSQAAQGVYGYTF. CDR3 coding DNA: TGTGCCAGCAGCCAAGCTGCACAGGGGGTCTATGGCTACACCTTC.